One and the same sample provided the 32 T cell receptor beta chains below, sequenced in a study of blood T cell repertoires in COVID-19. The assay was immunoSEQ multiplex PCR, and TCRdb's table has in-frame clones only and misses some. This sample carries nearly 250,000 clones, roughly 83% of them seen once, and the ten largest clones take 5% to 7%. Sequencing was carried out using peripheral blood. The receptors shown here come from a woman aged 80 or over with COVID-19, enrolled during active disease.

This chain connects TRBV7-9 to TRBJ1-2; possible D gene TRBD1, 6 bases. The V gene lost 5 bases and the J gene lost 7 bases, with 14 bases spanning the gap. The CDR3 has 13 residues. CDR1 SEHNR and CDR2 FQNEAQ come from the germline V gene (reference sequence). The CDR3 is CASSPPGASGYTF. As DNA, the CDR3 is TGTGCCAGCAGCCCCCCAGGGGCCAGTGGCTACACCTTC.

The V call is TRBV2, the J call TRBJ1-3; 7 bases map to TRBD1. V dropped 2 bases and J dropped 0; count of bases not matched to a gene: 16. The CDR3 loop spans 20 amino acids. The germline gives CDR1 SNHLY, CDR2 FYNNEI. In DNA, the CDR3 is TGTGCCAGCAGTGAAACCTTCTTGGGGACAGTGCAACGCTCTGGAAACACCATATATTTT. Translation: CASSETFLGTVQRSGNTIYF.

In its sample, this clone was seen once. The gene calls are TRBV12-3 or TRBV12-4 and TRBJ2-7, with D maybe TRBD1 (5 bases). The CDR3 has 12 residues. With 4 bases removed from V and 3 bases from J, the gap between germline ends came to 7 bases. CDR3 bases: TGTGCCAGCAGTTACGACAGCTACGAGCAGTACTTC. This gives the protein CASSYDSYEQYF.

V gene TRBV7-2 combines with J gene TRBJ2-7, with 11 bases that match TRBD1. V was pared by 2 bases and J by 11 bases, with 8 bases of the junction left unmatched. The CDR3 extends over 14 amino acids. Germline V lookup: CDR1 SGHTA, CDR2 FQGNSA. The CDR3 sequence: CASSLSGQGGKEYF. The CDR3 DNA is TGTGCCAGCAGCTTATCGGGACAGGGGGGGAAGGAGTACTTC.

The J gene is TRBJ2-5, the V gene TRBV5-5; D not resolved. Germline values: CDR1 SGHKS, CDR2 YYEKEE (reference sequence). The CDR3 has 14 amino acids. V lost 0 bases to trimming and J lost 1 base, with 7 bases between them. CDR3 protein: CASSLDTFQETQYF. DNA for the CDR3: TGTGCCAGCAGCTTGGACACCTTCCAAGAGACCCAGTACTTC.

This chain connects TRBV5-4 to TRBJ2-7; the match to TRBD2 covers 14 bases. Trimming removed 3 bases from V and 2 bases from J; junction bases left unmatched: 7. Germline V gene sequence: CDR1 SGHNT, CDR2 YYREEE (reference sequence). The CDR3 consists of 17 residues. This chain's CDR3 is CASSSGLAGGNPYEQYF. Written as DNA, the CDR3 is TGTGCCAGCAGCTCTGGACTAGCGGGGGGTAACCCCTACGAGCAGTACTTC.

The CDR3 reads CASSPNRNQPQHF. The CDR3 nucleotides are TGTGCCAGCTCACCAAACAGGAATCAGCCCCAGCATTTT. V gene TRBV18 combines with J gene TRBJ1-5; D may be TRBD1 (5 bases). V gave up 2 bases and J gave up 4 bases, with 6 bases separating them. Germline-derived CDR1 and CDR2 are KGHSH and LQKENI. The CDR3 contains 13 residues.

This clone was recorded a few times. The chain combines TRBV7-8 with TRBJ1-1; D not certain. Trimming shortened V by 5 bases and J by 1 base, and 17 bases separated the two germline ends. CDR1 is SGHVS, CDR2 FQNEAQ, per germline. The CDR3 sequence is 16 residues long. CDR3 region: CASSLISGSTNTEAFF. The CDR3 nucleotides are TGTGCCAGCAGCCTCATTTCCGGGAGTACGAACACTGAAGCTTTCTTT.

J is TRBJ1-1 and V is TRBV11-3, with TRBD1 as a possible D gene (5 bases). V lost 6 bases and J lost 3, with 17 bases in between. The germline gives CDR1 SGHNT, CDR2 YENEEA. The CDR3 spans 15 residues. The CDR3 reads CASSLGGAPDTEAFF. The CDR3 DNA reads TGTGCCAGCAGTCTAGGAGGGGCGCCGGACACTGAAGCTTTCTTT.

The chain employs TRBV9 and TRBJ2-1, with a possible D match to TRBD2 (7 bases). Looked up from germline, CDR1 is SGDLS and CDR2 is YYNGEE. The CDR3 covers 15 residues. The germline V and J ends were trimmed by 4 bases and 9 bases, with 20 bases remaining between them. In DNA form, the CDR3 reads TGTGCCAGCAGCCCGTCGGGGGGCATCTTCTCTGAGCAGTTCTTC. It is translated as CASSPSGGIFSEQFF. The variable domain in full, with the rest retrieved from reference TRBV9 and TRBJ2-1, is DSGVTQTPKHLITATGQRVTLRCSPRSGDLSVYWYQQSLDQGLQFLIQYYNGEERAKGNILERFSAQQFPDLHSELNLSSLELGDSALYFCASSPSGGIFSEQFFGPGTRLTVL.

This rearrangement joins TRBV5-1 to TRBJ1-1; weak D call: TRBD1 (6 bases). This CDR3 comprises 15 residues. V was pared by 3 bases and J by 5 bases, with 17 bases between. Looked up from germline, CDR1 is SGHRS and CDR2 is YFSETQ. For the CDR3, the DNA is TGCGCCAGCAGCTACGGACAGACCGGCATGACTGAAGCTTTCTTT. As protein: CASSYGQTGMTEAFF.

The sample holds a few counts of this clone. This chain uses TRBV18 with TRBJ1-1; 8 positions agree with TRBD1. CDR3 length equals 15 residues. Per germline, CDR1 KGHSH and CDR2 LQKENI. V dropped 3 bases and J dropped 3; count of bases not matched to a gene: 6. CDR3 amino acids: CASSPVQGGYTEAFF. In DNA, the CDR3 is TGTGCCAGCTCACCGGTACAGGGGGGGTACACTGAAGCTTTCTTT.

This chain joins TRBV6-4 and TRBJ1-6; D ambiguous. Between the trimmed V and J ends, which lost 6 bases and 2 bases, there was a span of 11 bases. Looked up from germline, CDR1 is MRHNA and CDR2 is SNTAGT. There are 15 residues in the CDR3. DNA of the CDR3: TGTGCCAGCAGCCCCGGGAGTACCTATAATTCACCCCTCCACTTT. Its translation is CASSPGSTYNSPLHF.

The rearrangement joins TRBV30 to TRBJ2-6, with 8 bases matching TRBD2. CDR1 and CDR2 from the germline V gene are GTSNPN and SVGIG (reference sequence). This CDR3 comprises 13 residues. The V gene end was trimmed by 7 bases and the J gene end by 12 bases; junction bases not matched to a gene: 11. Written as DNA, the CDR3 is TGTGCCTCCCTCGGCGGGGGGCAACTCGTCCTGACTTTC. This gives the protein CASLGGGQLVLTF.

This sequence joins TRBV5-1 and TRBJ1-1; D perhaps matches TRBD1 (6 bases). The germline gives CDR1 SGHRS, CDR2 YFSETQ. This CDR3 has 13 amino acids. Trimming removed 3 bases from V and 2 bases from J, with 8 bases in between. The CDR3 nucleotides are TGCGCCAGCAGCTCACAGGGTAACACTGAAGCTTTCTTT. Protein: CASSSQGNTEAFF.

The chain carries TRBV2 and TRBJ1-3; D remains unclear. The CDR3 spans 14 residues. Trimming took off 3 bases at V and 1 base at J, with 7 bases between the two ends. Germline V gene sequence: CDR1 SNHLY, CDR2 FYNNEI. The CDR3 region has the DNA TGTGCCAGCAGTGAGGTTACTTCTGGAAACACCATATATTTT. Translation: CASSEVTSGNTIYF.

On this clone: This CDR3 is also generated by other DNA sequences in the sample. The gene calls are TRBV24-1 and TRBJ1-1; maybe TRBD1 (5 bases). Trimming cost V 4 bases and J 1 base, with 6 bases left between them. This CDR3 has 13 residues. Looked up from germline, CDR1 is KGHDR and CDR2 is SFDVKD. CDR3 protein: CATSEQENTEAFF. Written as DNA, the CDR3 is TGTGCCACCAGTGAACAGGAGAACACTGAAGCTTTCTTT.

CDR3 coding DNA: TGTGCCAGCAGCTCGACAGGGGGGGATCAGCCCCAGCATTTT. The encoded protein is CASSSTGGDQPQHF. The chain has TRBV7-2 and TRBJ1-5; 9 positions agree with TRBD1. Trimming removed 4 bases from V and 5 bases from J; junction bases left unmatched: 3. CDR3 length: 14 residues. The germline gives CDR1 SGHTA, CDR2 FQGNSA.

This chain uses TRBV3-1 (or the pseudogene TRBV3-2) with TRBJ1-4, with D possibly matching TRBD1 (5 bases). Germline values: CDR1 LGHDT, CDR2 YNNKEL (reference sequence). Trimming removed 8 bases from V and 10 bases from J, with 17 bases in between. The CDR3 spans 13 residues. The DNA for the CDR3 is TGTGCCAGCGGCAAGGGAGGGGTAGGAAAACTGTTTTTT. Translated: CASGKGGVGKLFF.

The chain employs TRBV6-5 and TRBJ2-2; D gene uncertain. V lost 2 bases, J lost 6 bases, and 10 bases lay in between. This CDR3 spans 14 amino acids. Germline CDR1 MNHEY, CDR2 SVGAGI. This CDR3 reads CASSYGLNSGELFF. Written as DNA, the CDR3 is TGTGCCAGCAGTTACGGCCTGAATTCCGGGGAGCTGTTTTTT.

This rearrangement joins TRBV29-1 to TRBJ2-5, with 10 bases identical to TRBD2. This CDR3 is built from 14 residues. From germline, CDR1 is SQVTM and CDR2 ANQGSEA. With V trimmed by 6 bases and J by 1 base, 5 bases remained unmatched. DNA for the CDR3: TGCAGCGTACAAGCGGGGGGGGTCCAAGAGACCCAGTACTTC. This codes for CSVQAGGVQETQYF.

The V gene is TRBV25-1, the J gene TRBJ2-1, with 8 bases that match TRBD1. J gave up 5 bases and V 4 bases, and 10 bases lay outside the gene matches. The CDR3 is 16 amino acids. CDR1 and CDR2 (germline): MGHDK, SYGVNS. CDR3 residues: CASSADLGQGNNEQFF. The CDR3 DNA sequence: TGTGCCAGCAGTGCGGACCTTGGACAGGGAAACAATGAGCAGTTCTTC.

The genes are TRBV6-5 and TRBJ2-7; TRBD1 aligns across 8 bases. Germline-derived CDR1 and CDR2 are MNHEY and SVGAGI. Trimming cost V 5 bases and J 4 bases; bases outside gene matches: 7. The CDR3 extends over 14 amino acids. The CDR3 loop reads CASSKQGVGYEQYV. In DNA form, the CDR3 reads TGTGCCAGCAGTAAACAGGGGGTGGGGTACGAGCAGTACGTC.

The J gene is TRBJ1-2, the V gene TRBV28, with TRBD1 matching over 9 bases. CDR3 length equals 12 residues. The V and J ends lost 6 bases and 4 bases, in that order; junction bases with no gene match: 0. Germline CDR1 is MDHEN and CDR2 is SYDVKM. Here the CDR3 reads CASRTGGYGYTF. The CDR3 region has the DNA TGTGCCAGCAGGACAGGGGGCTATGGCTACACCTTC.

The chain carries TRBV5-4 and TRBJ2-5, with D perhaps matching TRBD1 (5 bases). The CDR3 is 13 residues long. Germline CDR1 and CDR2: SGHNT and YYREEE (reference sequence). Trimming took 4 bases from V and 3 from J, leaving 10 bases between them. CDR3: CASSMRQKETQYF. DNA for the CDR3: TGTGCCAGCAGCATGAGACAGAAAGAGACCCAGTACTTC.

The J gene is TRBJ1-2, the V gene TRBV12-3 or TRBV12-4; D perhaps matches TRBD1 (6 bases). V was cut by 10 bases and J by 4 bases, with 13 bases left in between. The CDR3 runs 12 residues. CDR3 sequence: CATRGGGYGYTF. The CDR3 coding sequence is TGTGCCACTCGAGGGGGGGGCTATGGCTACACCTTC.

This chain connects TRBV15 to TRBJ1-1; 10 bases agree with TRBD1. CDR3 size: 15 residues. The V segment lost 2 bases and the J segment 3 bases; nucleotides outside the gene matches: 3. CDR1 is LNHNV, CDR2 YYDKDF, per germline (reference sequence). As DNA, the CDR3 is TGTGCCACCAGCAGACCCGGGACAGGGGACACTGAAGCTTTCTTT. Translated, it gives CATSRPGTGDTEAFF.

This chain connects TRBV3-1 (or the pseudogene TRBV3-2) to TRBJ1-1; D unclear. Trimming shortened V by 0 bases and J by 0 bases, and 8 bases separated the two germline ends. This CDR3 comprises 15 residues. Germline V lookup: CDR1 LGHDT, CDR2 YNNKEL (reference sequence). DNA of the CDR3: TGTGCCAGCAGCCAAGATGGGCGCTTGAACACTGAAGCTTTCTTT. Translation gives CASSQDGRLNTEAFF.

The V call is TRBV5-6, the J call TRBJ1-4, with D perhaps TRBD1 (5 bases). This CDR3 has 14 amino acids. V lost 3 bases to trimming and J lost 7 bases, with 13 bases between them. Germline V gene lookup returns CDR1 SGHDT and CDR2 YYEEEE. In DNA, the CDR3 is TGTGCCAGCAGCTATGACAGAAAAGGTGAAAAACTGTTTTTT. This gives the protein CASSYDRKGEKLFF. Drawing the rest from reference TRBV5-6 and TRBJ1-4, the complete variable domain is DAGVTQSPTHLIKTRGQQVTLRCSPKSGHDTVSWYQQALGQGPQFIFQYYEEEERQRGNFPDRFSGHQFPNYSSELNVNALLLGDSALYLCASSYDRKGEKLFFGSGTQLSVL.

CDR3 DNA sequence: TGTGCCAGCAGCCACTCTAGAGGGTTTAAGGGTGATGAGCAGTTCTTC. Its protein is CASSHSRGFKGDEQFF. The chain is built from TRBV4-2 and TRBJ2-1; D is perhaps TRBD2 (5 bases). Germline values: CDR1 LGHNA, CDR2 YNFKEQ. CDR3 length equals 16 residues. The ends were cut back, 3 bases at V and 8 bases at J, with 20 bases in the middle.

The chain carries TRBV2 and TRBJ1-1, with TRBD1 as a possible D gene (5 bases). Trimming took off 3 bases at V and 1 base at J, with 9 bases between the two ends. The CDR3 extends over 14 amino acids. The V gene's germline CDR1 is SNHLY and CDR2 FYNNEI. The CDR3 is CASSDQGRNTEAFF. The CDR3 DNA reads TGTGCCAGCAGTGACCAGGGTAGGAACACTGAAGCTTTCTTT.

V gene TRBV18 combines with J gene TRBJ1-1; TRBD1 might be the D (5 bases). The CDR3 spans 17 residues. The germline V gene encodes CDR1 KGHSH and CDR2 LQKENI. V gave up 0 bases and J gave up 0 bases, with 14 bases separating them. As DNA, the CDR3 is TGTGCCAGCTCACCACCCGCGGGGCGAACCTTGAACACTGAAGCTTTCTTT. Encoded protein: CASSPPAGRTLNTEAFF.